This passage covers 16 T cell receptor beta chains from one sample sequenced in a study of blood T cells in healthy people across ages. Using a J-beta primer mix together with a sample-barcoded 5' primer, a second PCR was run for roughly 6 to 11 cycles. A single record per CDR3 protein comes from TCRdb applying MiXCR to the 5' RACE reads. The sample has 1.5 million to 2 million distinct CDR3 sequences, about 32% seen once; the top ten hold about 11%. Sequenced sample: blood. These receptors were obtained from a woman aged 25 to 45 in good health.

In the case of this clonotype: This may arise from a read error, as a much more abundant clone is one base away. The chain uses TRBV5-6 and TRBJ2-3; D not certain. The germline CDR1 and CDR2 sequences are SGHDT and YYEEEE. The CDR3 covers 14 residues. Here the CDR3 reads CASGLSRRIDTQYF. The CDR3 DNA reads TGTGCCAGCGGCTTGAGCCGGCGGATCGATACGCAGTATTTT.

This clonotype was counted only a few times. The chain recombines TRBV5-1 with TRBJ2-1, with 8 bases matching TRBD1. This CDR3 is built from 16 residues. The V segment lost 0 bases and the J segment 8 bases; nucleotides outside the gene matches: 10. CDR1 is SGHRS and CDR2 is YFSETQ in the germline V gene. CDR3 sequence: CASSLGRTGSSDEQFF. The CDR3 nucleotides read TGCGCCAGCAGCTTGGGAAGGACAGGGTCTTCCGATGAGCAGTTCTTC. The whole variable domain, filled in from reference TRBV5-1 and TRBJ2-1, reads KAGVTQTPRYLIKTRGQQVTLSCSPISGHRSVSWYQQTPGQGLQFLFEYFSETQRNKGNFPGRFSGRQFSNSRSEMNVSTLELGDSALYLCASSLGRTGSSDEQFFGPGTRLTVL.

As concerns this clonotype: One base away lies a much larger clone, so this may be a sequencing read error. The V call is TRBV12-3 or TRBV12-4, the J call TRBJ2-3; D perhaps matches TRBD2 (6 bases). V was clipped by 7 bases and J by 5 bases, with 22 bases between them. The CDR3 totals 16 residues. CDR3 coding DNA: TGTGCCAGCAACCCGTGGGACGGGGGTCCTGGAGATACGCAGTATTTT. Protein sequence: CASNPWDGGPGDTQYF.

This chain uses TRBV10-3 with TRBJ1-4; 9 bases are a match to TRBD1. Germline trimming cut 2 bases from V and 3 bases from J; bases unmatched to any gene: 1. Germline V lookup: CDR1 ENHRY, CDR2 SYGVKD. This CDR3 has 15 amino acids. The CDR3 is CAISEDRGSNEKLFF. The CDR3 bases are TGTGCCATCAGTGAGGACAGGGGGTCTAATGAAAAACTGTTTTTT.

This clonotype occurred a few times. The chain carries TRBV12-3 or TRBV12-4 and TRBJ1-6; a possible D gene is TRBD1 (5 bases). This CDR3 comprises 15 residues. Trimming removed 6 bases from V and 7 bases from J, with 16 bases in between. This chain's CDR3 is CASSLGGTGNSPLHF. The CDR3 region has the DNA TGTGCCAGCAGCTTGGGAGGGACTGGCAATTCACCCCTCCACTTT.

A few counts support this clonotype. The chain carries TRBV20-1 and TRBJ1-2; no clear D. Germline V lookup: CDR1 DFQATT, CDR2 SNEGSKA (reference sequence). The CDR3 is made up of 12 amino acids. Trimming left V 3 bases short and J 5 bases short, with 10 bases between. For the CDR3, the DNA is TGCAGTGCTAGGGCAGAACGATATGGCTACACCTTC. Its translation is CSARAERYGYTF.

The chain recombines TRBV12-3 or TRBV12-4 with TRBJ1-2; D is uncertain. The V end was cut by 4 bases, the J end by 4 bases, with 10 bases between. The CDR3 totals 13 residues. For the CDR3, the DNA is TGTGCCAGCAGTTACGACGGTATCTATGGCTACACCTTC. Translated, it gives CASSYDGIYGYTF.

For the CDR3, the DNA is TGTGCCAGCAGCTTAGCGACAGCCACTGAAGCTTTCTTT. This codes for CASSLATATEAFF. The genes are TRBV7-6 and TRBJ1-1; D possibly corresponds to TRBD1 (5 bases). The CDR3 is 13 residues long. Trimming shortened V by 0 bases and J by 4 bases, and 6 bases separated the two germline ends. Germline V gene sequence: CDR1 SGHVS, CDR2 FNYEAQ.

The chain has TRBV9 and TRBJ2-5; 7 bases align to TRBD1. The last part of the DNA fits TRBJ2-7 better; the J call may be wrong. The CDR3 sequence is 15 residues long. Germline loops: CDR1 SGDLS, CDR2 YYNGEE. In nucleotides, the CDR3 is TGTGCCAGCAGCACCGAGACAGGGTCCTGGCGCGAGCAGTACTTC. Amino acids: CASSTETGSWREQYF.

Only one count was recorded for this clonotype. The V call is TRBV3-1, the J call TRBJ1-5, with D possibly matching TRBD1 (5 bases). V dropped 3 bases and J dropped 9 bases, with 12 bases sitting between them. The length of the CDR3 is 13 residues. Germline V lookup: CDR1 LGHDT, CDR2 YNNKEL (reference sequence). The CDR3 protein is CASSQQGGGPQHF. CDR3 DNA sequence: TGTGCCAGCAGCCAGCAGGGAGGCGGGCCCCAGCATTTT.

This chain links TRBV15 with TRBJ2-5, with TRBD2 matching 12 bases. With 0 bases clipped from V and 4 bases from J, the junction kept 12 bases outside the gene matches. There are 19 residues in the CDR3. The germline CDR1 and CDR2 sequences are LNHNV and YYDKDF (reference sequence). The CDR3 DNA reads TGTGCCACCAGCAGAGATACTAGCGGGGGGACAATATCGGGAGAGACCCAGTACTTC. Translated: CATSRDTSGGTISGETQYF.

The CDR3 DNA sequence: TGTGCCACCAGCAGCTCGACTAGCGTTTTCTCCTACGAGCAGTACTTC. Amino acids: CATSSSTSVFSYEQYF. This chain links TRBV15 with TRBJ2-7; TRBD2 matches at 8 bases. The J segment lost 0 bases and the V segment lost 3 bases, leaving 7 bases of the junction unmatched. Germline values: CDR1 LNHNV, CDR2 YYDKDF (reference sequence). There are 16 residues in the CDR3.

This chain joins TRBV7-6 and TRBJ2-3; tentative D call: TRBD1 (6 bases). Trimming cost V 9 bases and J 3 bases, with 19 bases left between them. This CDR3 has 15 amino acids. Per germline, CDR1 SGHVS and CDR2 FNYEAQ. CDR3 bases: TGTGCCAGTCGAGCGGAGATAGGGGGTACAGATACGCAGTATTTT. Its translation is CASRAEIGGTDTQYF. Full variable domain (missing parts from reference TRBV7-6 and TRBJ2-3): GAGVSQSPRYKVTKRGQDVALRCDPISGHVSLYWYRQALGQGPEFLTYFNYEAQQDKSGLPNDRFSAERPEGSISTLTIQRTEQRDSAMYRCASRAEIGGTDTQYFGPGTRLTVL.

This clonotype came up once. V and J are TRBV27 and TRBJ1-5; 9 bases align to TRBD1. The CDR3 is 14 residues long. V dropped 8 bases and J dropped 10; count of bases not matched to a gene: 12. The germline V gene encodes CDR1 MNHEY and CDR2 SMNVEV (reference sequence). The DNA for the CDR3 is TGTGCCAGCGGCTCAACAGGGGGCAATTTTCCCCAGCATTTT. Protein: CASGSTGGNFPQHF.

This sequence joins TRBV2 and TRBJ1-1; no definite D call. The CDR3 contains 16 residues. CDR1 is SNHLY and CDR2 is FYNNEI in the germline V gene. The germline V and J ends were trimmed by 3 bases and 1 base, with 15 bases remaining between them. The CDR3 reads CASSETGSLANTEAFF. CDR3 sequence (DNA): TGTGCCAGCAGTGAGACGGGAAGCTTAGCGAACACTGAAGCTTTCTTT.

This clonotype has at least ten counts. This CDR3 is CASGGPQETQYF. CDR3 DNA: TGTGCCAGCGGGGGACCGCAAGAGACCCAGTACTTC. The chain is built from TRBV28 and TRBJ2-5; the D call may be TRBD1 or TRBD2 (5 bases each). Looked up from germline, CDR1 is MDHEN and CDR2 is SYDVKM. The CDR3 runs 12 residues. V dropped 8 bases and J dropped 2 bases, with 9 bases sitting between them.